These 23 T cell receptor beta chains were all obtained from the same sample, sequenced in a study of blood T cell repertoires in COVID-19. The repertoire was sequenced with immunoSEQ multiplex PCR; TCRdb's copy has only in-frame clones and lacks some. The table includes roughly 250,000 clones, around four fifths detected once. The sample was peripheral blood. The receptors shown here come from a man aged 40-49 years with active or convalescent COVID-19.

This clone turned up a few times. This sequence joins TRBV12-3 or TRBV12-4 and TRBJ2-2; no reliable D call. The germline V and J ends were trimmed by 5 bases and 5 bases, with 3 bases remaining between them. The CDR3 is 11 amino acids. The CDR3 reads CASSRTGELFF. In nucleotides, the CDR3 is TGTGCCAGCAGTCGGACCGGGGAGCTGTTTTTT.

This rearrangement joins TRBV21-1 to TRBJ2-7; the table's D gene call, TRBD1, was not cross checked with the DNA. TRBV21-1 is flagged as a pseudogene. This CDR3 has 17 amino acids. Here the CDR3 reads CASSKVSRTPDTYEQYF. Here the CDR3 DNA reads TGTGCCAGCAGCAAAGTTAGTCGAACACCTGACACCTACGAGCAGTACTTC.

The V gene is TRBV5-4, the J gene TRBJ2-5; 11 bases line up with TRBD2. CDR1 and CDR2 from the germline V gene are SGHNT and YYREEE (reference sequence). The CDR3 has 16 residues. Trimming at V came to 4 bases and at J to 5 bases, leaving 10 bases not matched to a gene. The CDR3 sequence is CASSLQTGTSGETQYF. CDR3 sequence (DNA): TGTGCCAGCAGCCTTCAAACCGGGACTAGCGGTGAGACCCAGTACTTC. The whole variable domain, remainder taken from reference TRBV5-4 and TRBJ2-5, is ETGVTQSPTHLIKTRGQQVTLRCSSQSGHNTVSWYQQALGQGPQFIFQYYREEENGRGNFPPRFSGLQFPNYSSELNVNALELDDSALYLCASSLQTGTSGETQYFGPGTRLLVL.

The J gene is TRBJ1-5, the V gene TRBV27; 8 bases fit TRBD1. Germline V lookup: CDR1 MNHEY, CDR2 SMNVEV (reference sequence). This CDR3 contains 15 residues. Germline trimming cut 2 bases from V and 5 bases from J; bases unmatched to any gene: 5. CDR3 sequence (DNA): TGTGCCAGCAGTTTAAGCGGACAGGGCGATCAGCCCCAGCATTTT. It codes for CASSLSGQGDQPQHF.

The rearrangement links TRBV28 to TRBJ1-1; D not certain. The CDR3 totals 16 residues. The V end lost 8 bases, the J end lost 0 bases, and 19 bases lay between the germline ends. From germline, CDR1 is MDHEN and CDR2 SYDVKM. Here the CDR3 reads CASGLSGFRVNTEAFF. The CDR3 DNA reads TGTGCCAGCGGACTATCTGGGTTTCGGGTGAACACTGAAGCTTTCTTT. Complete variable domain (other parts from reference TRBV28 and TRBJ1-1): DVKVTQSSRYLVKRTGEKVFLECVQDMDHENMFWYRQDPGLGLRLIYFSYDVKMKEKGDIPEGYSVSREKKERFSLILESASTNQTSMYLCASGLSGFRVNTEAFFGQGTRLTVV.

The chain uses TRBV4-1 and TRBJ2-2; 10 positions match TRBD1. Looked up from germline, CDR1 is MGHRA and CDR2 is YSYEKL. Trimming removed 6 bases from V and 3 bases from J; junction bases left unmatched: 7. There are 16 residues in the CDR3. For the CDR3, the DNA is TGCGCCAGCAGTCTCGGACAGGGGGGATACACCGGGGAGCTGTTTTTT. Translation gives CASSLGQGGYTGELFF.

This chain joins TRBV4-1 and TRBJ2-1, with D perhaps matching TRBD2 (6 bases). The CDR3 has 17 residues. From germline, CDR1 is MGHRA and CDR2 YSYEKL. V was pared by 0 bases and J by 7 bases, with 19 bases between. The CDR3 region is CASSQDLRPGVGNEQFF. The DNA for the CDR3 is TGCGCCAGCAGCCAAGATCTCAGACCGGGAGTGGGGAATGAGCAGTTCTTC.

The J gene is TRBJ1-5, the V gene TRBV5-6; D possibly corresponds to TRBD1 (6 bases). With 0 bases removed from V and 0 bases from J, the gap between germline ends came to 10 bases. The CDR3 is made up of 16 amino acids. From germline, CDR1 is SGHDT and CDR2 YYEEEE. The DNA of the CDR3 is TGTGCCAGCAGCTTGGACGGACAGCTTAGCAATCAGCCCCAGCATTTT. This codes for CASSLDGQLSNQPQHF.

The CDR3 nucleotides read TGCGCCAGCAGCGATCGGACGGGGAACTATGGCTACACCTTC. The encoded protein is CASSDRTGNYGYTF. The J gene is TRBJ1-2, the V gene TRBV5-1; D is undetermined. This CDR3 contains 14 residues. The ends were cut back, 4 bases at V and 2 bases at J, with 12 bases in the middle. Germline V lookup: CDR1 SGHRS, CDR2 YFSETQ.

At least ten counts were recorded for this clone. V is TRBV29-1 and J is TRBJ2-4, with D possibly matching TRBD2 (5 bases). Between the trimmed V and J ends, which lost 4 bases and 3 bases, there was a span of 19 bases. This CDR3 region has 16 residues. Germline-derived CDR1 and CDR2 are SQVTM and ANQGSEA. The CDR3 coding sequence is TGCAGCGTTGCTTTTTACACCGGAGGTATCAAAAACATTCAGTACTTC. Amino acids: CSVAFYTGGIKNIQYF.

The chain combines TRBV6-2 or TRBV6-3 with TRBJ2-2; TRBD1 aligns across 8 bases. The CDR3 covers 18 residues. Looked up from germline, CDR1 is MNHEY and CDR2 is SVGEGT. V shed 6 bases and J 4 bases; nucleotides not matched to a gene: 16. CDR3 sequence reads: CASSQMGTGPPATGELFF. CDR3 in DNA: TGTGCCAGCAGCCAAATGGGGACAGGTCCCCCGGCCACCGGGGAGCTGTTTTTT.

The V call is TRBV21-1, the J call TRBJ1-2. TRBV21-1 is described as a pseudogene. The CDR3 consists of 16 residues. In DNA form, the CDR3 reads TGTGCCAGCAGCAAAGGGAATCGGGGGAGGATTTATGGCTACACCTTC. This translates into CASSKGNRGRIYGYTF.

The chain employs TRBV30 and TRBJ1-5; tentative D call: TRBD1 (5 bases). V was trimmed by 2 bases and J by 5 bases, leaving 13 bases between them. Germline CDR1 reads GTSNPN; CDR2 reads SVGIG (reference sequence). The CDR3 has 14 amino acids. The CDR3 region is CAWSWRGAYQPQHF. CDR3 in DNA: TGTGCCTGGAGTTGGAGGGGCGCCTATCAGCCCCAGCATTTT.

The V and J genes are TRBV10-3 and TRBJ1-5; a possible D gene is TRBD1 (5 bases). The CDR3 spans 13 residues. The germline V gene has CDR1 ENHRY and CDR2 SYGVKD. The V gene lost 6 bases and the J gene lost 2 bases, with 8 bases spanning the gap. The CDR3 region is CAISTGGNQPQHF. Written as DNA, the CDR3 is TGTGCCATCAGCACGGGGGGCAATCAGCCCCAGCATTTT.

This clone was detected only a few times. This rearrangement joins TRBV19 to TRBJ1-2, with 10 bases that match TRBD1. This CDR3 is built from 16 residues. J was trimmed by 5 bases and V by 3 bases; bases with no gene match: 9. The germline V gene has CDR1 LNHDA and CDR2 SQIVND (reference sequence). The CDR3 reads CASSINPTGGAYGYTF. CDR3 in DNA: TGTGCCAGTAGTATTAACCCGACAGGGGGCGCATATGGCTACACCTTC.

The J gene is TRBJ1-1, the V gene TRBV10-3; D unresolved. This CDR3 contains 15 residues. The germline CDR1 and CDR2 sequences are ENHRY and SYGVKD. V was trimmed by 1 base and J by 1 base, leaving 10 bases between them. CDR3 sequence reads: CAISEFLLENTEAFF. The DNA of the CDR3 is TGTGCCATCAGTGAGTTTCTCCTAGAGAACACTGAAGCTTTCTTT.

This sequence joins TRBV7-3 and TRBJ2-1; 7 bases line up with TRBD1. Germline assignment: CDR1 SGHTA and CDR2 FQGTGA. V lost 1 base and J lost 4; bases outside the gene matches: 7. CDR3 length: 16 residues. The CDR3 DNA reads as TGTGCCAGCAGCTTAAACGCGGCAGGGGGTTACAATGAGCAGTTCTTC. This gives the protein CASSLNAAGGYNEQFF.

J is TRBJ2-7 and V is TRBV18, with 8 nucleotides matching TRBD1. J lost 3 bases, V lost 3 bases, and 7 bases had no gene match. CDR3 length: 15 amino acids. Germline V lookup: CDR1 KGHSH, CDR2 LQKENI. CDR3 residues: CASSPGTGPIYEQYF. As DNA, the CDR3 is TGTGCCAGCTCACCCGGGACAGGTCCGATCTACGAGCAGTACTTC. The full variable domain, in which reference TRBV18 and TRBJ2-7 provide the parts outside the CDR3, is NAGVMQNPRHLVRRRGQEARLRCSPMKGHSHVYWYRQLPEEGLKFMVYLQKENIIDESGMPKERFSAEFPKEGPSILRIQQVVRGDSAAYFCASSPGTGPIYEQYFGPGTRLTVT.

The chain links TRBV20-1 to TRBJ2-5; perhaps TRBD2 as D (5 bases). V lost 6 bases to trimming and J lost 4 bases, with 9 bases between them. There are 11 residues in the CDR3. The germline CDR1 and CDR2 sequences are DFQATT and SNEGSKA (reference sequence). CDR3 loop: CSAERGETQYF. The CDR3 DNA follows: TGCAGTGCCGAACGGGGAGAGACCCAGTACTTC.

In its sample, this clone was seen once. This sequence joins TRBV30 and TRBJ1-2, with TRBD1 as a possible D gene (6 bases). The CDR3 is 14 amino acids. V was shortened by 5 bases and J by 7 bases, with 20 bases between the two germline ends. CDR1 is GTSNPN and CDR2 is SVGIG in the germline V gene (reference sequence). The CDR3 DNA sequence: TGTGCCTGGTCCTTGTCCGCAGGGGTTCCTGGCTACACCTTC. Amino acid sequence: CAWSLSAGVPGYTF.

This rearrangement joins TRBV5-1 to TRBJ2-7; 8 bases align to TRBD2. Trimming removed 0 bases from V and 6 bases from J; junction bases left unmatched: 2. This CDR3 has 13 amino acids. Germline CDR1 is SGHRS and CDR2 is YFSETQ. The CDR3 here is CASSLVAGPEQYF. CDR3 coding DNA: TGCGCCAGCAGCTTGGTAGCGGGGCCCGAGCAGTACTTC.

The CDR3 DNA is TGTGCCAGCAGCTTGGGGCCCCTCCGGGGACAGGGACACTATGGCTACACCTTC. Its translation is CASSLGPLRGQGHYGYTF. V is TRBV5-5 and J is TRBJ1-2; TRBD1 aligns across 9 bases. The CDR3 has 18 residues. Germline values: CDR1 SGHKS, CDR2 YYEKEE (reference sequence). Losses at the gene ends were 0 bases for V and 3 bases for J; bases not matched to a gene: 12.

V is TRBV18 and J is TRBJ1-2; D ambiguous. CDR1 and CDR2 (germline): KGHSH, LQKENI. The CDR3 covers 15 residues. V was cut by 6 bases and J by 4 bases, with 18 bases left in between. The CDR3 loop reads CASSPSEMLSYGYTF. CDR3 coding DNA: TGTGCCAGCTCCCCCTCTGAGATGTTGAGCTATGGCTACACCTTC.